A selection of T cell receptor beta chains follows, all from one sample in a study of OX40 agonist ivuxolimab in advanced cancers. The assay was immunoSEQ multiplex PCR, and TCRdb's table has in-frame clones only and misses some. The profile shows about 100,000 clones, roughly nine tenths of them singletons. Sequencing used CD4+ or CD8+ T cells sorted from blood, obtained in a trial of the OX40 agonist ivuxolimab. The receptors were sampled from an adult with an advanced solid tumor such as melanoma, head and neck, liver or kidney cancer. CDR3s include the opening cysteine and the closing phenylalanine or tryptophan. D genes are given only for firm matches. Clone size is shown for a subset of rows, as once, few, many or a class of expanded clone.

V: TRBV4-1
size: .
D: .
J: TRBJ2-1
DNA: TGCGCCAGCAGCCAAGATTGGGGTAGGGCGGGAGAGCAGTTCTTC
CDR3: CASSQDWGRAGEQFF

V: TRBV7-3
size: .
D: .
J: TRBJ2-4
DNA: TGTGCCAGCAGTTTAATTAGACTAGCCAAAAACATTCAGTACTTC
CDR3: CASSLIRLAKNIQYF

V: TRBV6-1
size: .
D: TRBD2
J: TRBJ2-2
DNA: TGTGCCAGCAGTGAAGTGGGACTAGCGTACACCGGGGAGCTGTTTTTT
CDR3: CASSEVGLAYTGELFF

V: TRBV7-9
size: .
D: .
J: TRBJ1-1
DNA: TGTGCCAGCAGCTTAAGGTCAGGGGCGAACACTGAAGCTTTCTTT
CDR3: CASSLRSGANTEAFF

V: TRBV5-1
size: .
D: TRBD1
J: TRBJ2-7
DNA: TGCGCCAGCAGCATTTCGGGACAGGGAAGTGAGCAGTACTTC
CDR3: CASSISGQGSEQYF

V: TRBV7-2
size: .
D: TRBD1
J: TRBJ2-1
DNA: TGTGCCAGCAGCATCGGGACAGGGAGGGTCAATGAGCAGTTCTTC
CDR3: CASSIGTGRVNEQFF

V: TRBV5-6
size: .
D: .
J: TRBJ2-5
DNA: TGTGCCAGCAGCTTGTCGGTCAATGGGGTCCAAGAGACCCAGTACTTC
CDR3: CASSLSVNGVQETQYF

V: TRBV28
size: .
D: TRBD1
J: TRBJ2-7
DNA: TGTGCCAGCAGTCGCTCGACAGGGACCTACGAGCAGTACTTC
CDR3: CASSRSTGTYEQYF

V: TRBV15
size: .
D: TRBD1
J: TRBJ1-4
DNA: TGTGCCACCAGCAGAGGACAGGGAACAACTAATGAAAAACTGTTTTTT
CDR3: CATSRGQGTTNEKLFF

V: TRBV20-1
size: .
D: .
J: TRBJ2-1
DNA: TGCAGTGCCGGCAATGAGCAGTTCTTC
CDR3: CSAGNEQFF

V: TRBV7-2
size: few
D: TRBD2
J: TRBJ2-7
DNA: TGTGCCAGCAGCTTGAGTAGCGGGAGCTACGAGCAGTACTTC
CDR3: CASSLSSGSYEQYF